This T cell receptor beta chain is drawn from a study of T cells after yellow fever vaccination. In the study overall: SMART-Seq v4 Ultra Low Input prepared the low-cell-number fractions.

TCRdb re-called the 5' RACE reads through MiXCR, storing one row per CDR3 protein. The sample lists approximately 550,000 distinct CDR3 sequences, 15% to 20% occurring once. This clonotype was seen only a few times. The germline V gene has CDR1 MNHNS and CDR2 SASEGT. V lost 6 bases, J lost 7 bases, and 11 bases stayed unmatched. CDR3 length equals 14 residues. Specimen: PBMCs, collected 15 days after the yellow fever booster vaccination. This TCR came from a man aged 30 to 45 who received the YFV17D yellow fever vaccine. This rearrangement joins TRBV6-1 to TRBJ2-5, with TRBD1 matching over 7 bases. CDR3 residues: CASSAVQQGVTQYF. The CDR3 DNA follows: TGTGCCAGCAGCGCGGTTCAGCAGGGGGTGACCCAGTACTTC.